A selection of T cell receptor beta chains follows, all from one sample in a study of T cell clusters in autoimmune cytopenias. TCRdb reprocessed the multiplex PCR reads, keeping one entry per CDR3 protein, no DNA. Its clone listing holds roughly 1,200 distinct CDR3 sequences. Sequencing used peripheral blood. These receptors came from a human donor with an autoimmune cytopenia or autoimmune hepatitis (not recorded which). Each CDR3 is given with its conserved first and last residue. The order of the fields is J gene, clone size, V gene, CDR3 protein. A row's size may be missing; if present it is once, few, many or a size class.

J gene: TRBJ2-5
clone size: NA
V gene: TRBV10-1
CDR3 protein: CASSARGVGGETQYF

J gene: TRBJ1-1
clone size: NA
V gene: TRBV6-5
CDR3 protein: CASSQGARTEAFF

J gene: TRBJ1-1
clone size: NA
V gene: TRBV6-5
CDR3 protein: CAIRTGQGMNTEAFF

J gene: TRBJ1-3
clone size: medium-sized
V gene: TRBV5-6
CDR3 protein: CASSLYRMSRASSGNTIYF

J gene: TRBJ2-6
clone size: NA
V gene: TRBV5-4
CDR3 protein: CASSPRQGADGANVLTF

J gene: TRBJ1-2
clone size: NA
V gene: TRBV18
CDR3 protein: CASSPPERGYGYTF

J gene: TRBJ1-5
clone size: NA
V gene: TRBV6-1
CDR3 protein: CASKRYSNQPQHF

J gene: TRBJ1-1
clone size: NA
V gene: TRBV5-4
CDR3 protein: CASSETTGANTEAFF

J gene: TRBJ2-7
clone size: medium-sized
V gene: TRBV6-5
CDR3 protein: CASSGTGTGEHEQYF

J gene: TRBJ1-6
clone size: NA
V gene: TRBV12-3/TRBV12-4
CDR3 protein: CASSFDVYSPLHF

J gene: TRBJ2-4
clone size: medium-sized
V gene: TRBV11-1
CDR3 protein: CASSSREGNIQYF

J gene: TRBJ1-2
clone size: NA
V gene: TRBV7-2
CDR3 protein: CASSSDEGRLGYGYTF

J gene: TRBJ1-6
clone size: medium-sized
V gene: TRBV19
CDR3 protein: CASSITGEESPLHF

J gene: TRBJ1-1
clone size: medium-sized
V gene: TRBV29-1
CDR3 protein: CSVEDPGLEAFF

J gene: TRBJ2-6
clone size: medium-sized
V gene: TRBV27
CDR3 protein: CASSFRDRVSGANVLTF

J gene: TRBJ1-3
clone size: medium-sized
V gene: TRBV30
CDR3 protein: CAWSVQGSSSGNTIYF